This T cell receptor beta chain derives from a study of T cell changes during pregnancy in multiple sclerosis. In this sample, this clone turned up once. This table comes from immunoSEQ multiplex PCR, and its TCRdb copy is limited to in-frame clones, with some not included. The data show about 120,000 clones, with approximately 93% seen just once and approximately 6.2% held by the top ten. CDR3 length: 11 residues. CDR1 and CDR2 from the germline V gene are SEHNR and FQNEAQ (reference sequence). The V gene lost 4 bases and the J gene lost 9 bases, with 8 bases spanning the gap. The V and J genes are TRBV7-9 and TRBJ2-3; tentatively, D is TRBD2 (6 bases). The specimen comprised peripheral blood, sampled before pregnancy. The receptor was isolated from a female donor with multiple sclerosis, enrolled in a pregnancy study. The DNA of the CDR3 is TGTGCCAGCAGCTGGGAGGAAACGCAGTATTTT. It codes for CASSWEETQYF.